What follows describes a single TCR beta chain. The repertoire was sequenced with immunoSEQ multiplex PCR; TCRdb's copy has only in-frame clones and lacks some. The sample records about 73,000 clones, around 90% being singletons. Thawed PBMCs were FACS-sorted into unstimulated CD4+CD25+CD127- regulatory T cells, CD4+CD25- non-regulatory cells, CD4 and CD8 cells. This entry comes from a study of Tregs in tolerant kidney transplant recipients. This clonotype was obtained from a human donor who received a combined kidney and bone marrow transplant. The material sequenced was Tregs from blood, taken before the transplant.

The CDR3 is CASSPLAGVGPDTQYF. The CDR3 nucleotides are TGTGCCAGCAGCCCTCTAGCGGGAGTCGGGCCAGATACGCAGTATTTT. The chain joins TRBV11-1 to TRBJ2-3; the match to TRBD2 covers 10 bases. CDR3 size: 16 residues. The germline V gene encodes CDR1 SGHAT and CDR2 FQDESV (reference sequence). The V gene end was trimmed by 5 bases and the J gene end by 4 bases; junction bases not matched to a gene: 9.